This T cell receptor beta chain is from a study of post-analysis software for immune sequencing data. Study context: The patients showed relapsing-remitting, secondary progressive and progressive-relapsing multiple sclerosis courses.

On this clonotype itself: Antigen unknown.

Germline CDR1 is MGHRA and CDR2 is YSYEKL. V shed 0 bases, J shed 5 bases, and the junction held 12 bases outside the gene matches. The CDR3 has 17 amino acids. Study results and limitations: Four or five TRBV segments, TRBV5-6, TRBV5-1 and TRBV20-1 among them, were found more frequent in patients than controls. People with multiple sclerosis had a significantly lower normalized Chao1 diversity than controls did. Samples from a shared batch, those prepared together, strongly co-clustered by F measure.

Included in the TCR beta cDNA libraries were unique molecular identifiers. Each CDR3 protein is one row after TCRdb ran MiXCR on the PCR reads. The profile covers about 820,000 distinct CDR3 sequences, with about 50% appearing a single time and 4.6% taken by the ten largest. This clonotype was obtained from a girl under 18 with multiple sclerosis. The sequencing input was blood. The chain has TRBV4-1 and TRBJ2-5; 7 bases are a match to TRBD2. As DNA, the CDR3 is TGCGCCAGCAGCCAAGATGAGGTTTGGGGGAGGGTTGAGACCCAGTACTTC. Translated, it gives CASSQDEVWGRVETQYF.